Presented here are 11 T cell receptor beta chains from one specimen sequenced in a study of blood T cell repertoires in COVID-19 (dated by TCRdb to 2018 to 2020). Libraries came from the immunoSEQ multiplex PCR assay. TCRdb retrieved this table from immuneACCESS and kept in-frame rearrangements only. Not all clones are present; in checked studies, unresolved V genes account for under half, and no reason is known for the remainder. This sample gives fewer than 350,000 clones in total; about 86% of them show up just once. The top ten constitute less than 15% of the sample. The sequenced sample was peripheral blood. Receptors originate from a woman aged 70 to 79 with COVID-19, enrolled during active disease.

This chain links TRBV7-8 with TRBJ2-5; 10 bases line up with TRBD2. This CDR3 contains 16 residues. Trimming removed 2 bases from V and 4 bases from J; junction bases left unmatched: 7. Germline V gene data show CDR1 as SGHVS and CDR2 as FQNEAQ. CDR3 DNA sequence: TGTGCCAGCAGCTTAAATCCAGCGGGGGGGTCAGAGACCCAGTACTTC. It is translated as CASSLNPAGGSETQYF.

The CDR3 DNA sequence: TGTGCCTGGAGTGTCGGCGGTGAAGCTTTCTTT. Translation: CAWSVGGEAFF. This chain connects TRBV30 to TRBJ1-1, with D hard to call. V was shortened by 0 bases and J by 7 bases, with 6 bases between the two germline ends. Germline V gene lookup returns CDR1 GTSNPN and CDR2 SVGIG (reference sequence). The length of the CDR3 is 11 residues.

This chain links TRBV19 with TRBJ2-7, with TRBD2 matching 15 bases. CDR3 length equals 17 residues. CDR1 and CDR2 (germline): LNHDA, SQIVND (reference sequence). Trimming at V came to 11 bases and at J to 3 bases, leaving 14 bases not matched to a gene. The DNA of the CDR3 is TGTGCCCGCTCAGGGACTAGCGGGGGGTCATGGGTCTACGAGCAGTACTTC. Encoded protein: CARSGTSGGSWVYEQYF.

The J gene is TRBJ2-7, the V gene TRBV7-2, with 9 nucleotides matching TRBD2. Germline CDR1 reads SGHTA; CDR2 reads FQGNSA. The CDR3 length is 13 residues. The V gene end was trimmed by 6 bases and the J gene end by 3 bases; junction bases not matched to a gene: 3. CDR3 residues: CASRAGGVYEQYF. In DNA form, the CDR3 reads TGTGCCAGCAGGGCGGGGGGGGTCTACGAGCAGTACTTC.

This chain connects TRBV4-1 to TRBJ2-3; 8 positions agree with TRBD2. Germline V lookup: CDR1 MGHRA, CDR2 YSYEKL. This CDR3 comprises 16 residues. The V segment lost 1 base and the J segment 2 bases; nucleotides outside the gene matches: 5. The CDR3 protein is CASSQVPGGVTDTQYF. For the CDR3, the DNA is TGCGCCAGCAGCCAAGTTCCGGGGGGGGTCACAGATACGCAGTATTTT.

V gene TRBV3-1 (or the pseudogene TRBV3-2) combines with J gene TRBJ1-1; D not resolved. V shed 4 bases and J shed 6 bases, with 15 bases lying between them. Looked up from germline, CDR1 is LGHDT and CDR2 is YNNKEL (reference sequence). The CDR3 spans 14 residues. The CDR3 bases are TGTGCCAGCAGCCCCTTGCGGGCCGGCGCTGAAGCTTTCTTT. Encoded protein: CASSPLRAGAEAFF.

The chain is built from TRBV7-2 and TRBJ2-3, with 12 nucleotides matching TRBD2. CDR1 SGHTA and CDR2 FQGNSA come from the germline V gene. The CDR3 is 16 amino acids. V shed 0 bases and J 7 bases; nucleotides not matched to a gene: 5. CDR3 nucleotides: TGTGCCAGCAGCTTAGCGTCTAGCGGGGGGGAATATACGCAGTATTTT. This sequence encodes CASSLASSGGEYTQYF.

This chain uses TRBV7-2 with TRBJ1-2; 9 nucleotides align to TRBD1. The CDR3 is 14 amino acids. V dropped 3 bases and J dropped 3; count of bases not matched to a gene: 2. CDR1 is SGHTA, CDR2 FQGNSA, per germline. CDR3: CASSFRTGDYGYTF. CDR3 DNA sequence: TGTGCCAGCAGCTTTAGGACAGGGGACTATGGCTACACCTTC.

The chain joins TRBV6-5 to TRBJ2-1; D is ambiguous. Germline CDR1 is MNHEY and CDR2 is SVGAGI. The CDR3 is made up of 13 amino acids. V was pared by 7 bases and J by 11 bases, with 18 bases between. The CDR3 DNA is TGTGCCAGCACTCCCCGAGGATTGCGTCAGCAGTTCTTC. Translating gives CASTPRGLRQQFF.

The J gene is TRBJ1-1, the V gene TRBV12-3 or TRBV12-4; no clear D gene. V was cut by 8 bases and J by 0 bases, with 10 bases left in between. CDR3 length equals 13 residues. CDR3 sequence (DNA): TGTGCCAGCGGAGAGGTATTGAACACTGAAGCTTTCTTT. Translation: CASGEVLNTEAFF.

This rearrangement joins TRBV2 to TRBJ1-2; D may be TRBD1 (6 bases). Germline lookup yields CDR1 SNHLY and CDR2 FYNNEI. V lost 7 bases, J lost 4 bases, and 22 bases lay in between. The CDR3 has 16 residues. The CDR3 DNA sequence: TGTGCCAGCACCGATCTTTGGACAGTTTTTAGCTATGGCTACACCTTC. As protein: CASTDLWTVFSYGYTF. Full variable domain (missing parts from reference TRBV2 and TRBJ1-2): EPEVTQTPSHQVTQMGQEVILRCVPISNHLYFYWYRQILGQKVEFLVSFYNNEISEKSEIFDDQFSVERPDGSNFTLKIRSTKLEDSAMYFCASTDLWTVFSYGYTFGSGTRLTVV.